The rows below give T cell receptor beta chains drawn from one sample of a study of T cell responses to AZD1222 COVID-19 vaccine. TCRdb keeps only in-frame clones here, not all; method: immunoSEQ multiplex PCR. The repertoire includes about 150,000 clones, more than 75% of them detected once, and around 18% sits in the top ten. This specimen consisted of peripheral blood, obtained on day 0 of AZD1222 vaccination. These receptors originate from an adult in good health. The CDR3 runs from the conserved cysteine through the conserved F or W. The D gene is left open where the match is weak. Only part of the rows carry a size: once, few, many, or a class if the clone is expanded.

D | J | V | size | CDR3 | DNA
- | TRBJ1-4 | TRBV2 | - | CASSAEQDEKLFF | TGTGCCAGCAGTGCCGAGCAGGATGAAAAACTGTTTTTT
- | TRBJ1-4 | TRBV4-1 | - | CASSQERAGPNEKLFF | TGCGCCAGCAGCCAAGAGCGGGCAGGGCCTAATGAAAAACTGTTTTTT
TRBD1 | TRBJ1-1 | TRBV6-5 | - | CASRQGATHTEAFF | TGTGCCTCCCGACAGGGGGCGACTCACACTGAAGCTTTCTTT
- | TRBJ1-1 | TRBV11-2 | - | CASSLVTGTEAFF | TGTGCCAGCAGCTTAGTAACGGGCACTGAAGCTTTCTTT
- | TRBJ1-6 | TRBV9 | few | CASRQNQNSPLHF | TGTGCCAGCAGACAGAATCAAAATTCACCCCTCCACTTT
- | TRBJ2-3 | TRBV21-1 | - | CASRPGQETDTQYF | TGTGCCAGCAGACCGGGACAGGAGACAGATACGCAGTATTTT
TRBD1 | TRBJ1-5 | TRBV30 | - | CAWSVSWTGNSNQPQHF | TGTGCCTGGAGTGTATCGTGGACAGGCAATAGCAATCAGCCCCAGCATTTT
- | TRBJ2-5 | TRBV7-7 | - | CASSPGTHETQYF | TGTGCTAGCAGCCCGGGGACACACGAGACCCAGTACTTC
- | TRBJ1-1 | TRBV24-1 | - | CATSDQGRREAFF | TGTGCCACCAGTGACCAGGGGCGACGTGAAGCTTTCTTT
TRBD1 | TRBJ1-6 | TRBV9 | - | CASSAETGGHSPLHF | TGTGCCAGCAGCGCCGAAACAGGGGGCCATTCACCCCTCCACTTT
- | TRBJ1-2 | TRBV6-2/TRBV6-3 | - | CASSYSHSSSSGYGYTF | TGTGCCAGCAGTTACTCCCACAGTTCCTCTTCGGGATATGGCTACACCTTC
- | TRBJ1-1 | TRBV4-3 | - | CASSQDLGRAEAFF | TGCGCCAGCAGCCAAGATTTGGGAAGGGCTGAAGCTTTCTTT
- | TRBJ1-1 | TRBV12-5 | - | CASALTQGRNTEAFF | TGTGCTAGTGCCCTCACGCAGGGACGAAACACTGAAGCTTTCTTT
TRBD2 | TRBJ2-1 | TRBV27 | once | CASSKGLGAYNEQFF | TGTGCCAGCAGCAAGGGACTAGGGGCCTACAATGAGCAGTTCTTC
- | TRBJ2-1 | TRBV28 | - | CASNGIFDDEQFF | TGTGCCAGCAATGGGATCTTTGACGATGAGCAGTTCTTC
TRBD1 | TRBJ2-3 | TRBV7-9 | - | CASSFRGLGDTQYF | TGTGCCAGCAGCTTCAGGGGGCTGGGAGATACGCAGTATTTT
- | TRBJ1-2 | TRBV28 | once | CASGAFVAGGYTF | TGTGCCAGCGGGGCATTCGTTGCGGGGGGCTACACCTTC
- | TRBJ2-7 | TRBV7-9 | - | CASSPGAVIYEQYF | TGTGCCAGCAGCCCCGGGGCAGTTATCTACGAGCAGTACTTC
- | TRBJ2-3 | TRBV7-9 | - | CASSLSLPPDTQYF | TGTGCCAGCAGCTTATCCCTTCCCCCAGATACGCAGTATTTT
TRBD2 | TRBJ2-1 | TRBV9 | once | CASSVTGTSGHEQFF | TGTGCCAGCAGCGTCACCGGGACTAGTGGGCATGAGCAGTTCTTC
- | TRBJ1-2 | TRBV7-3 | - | CASSPLAQGGSIFGGYTF | TGTGCCAGCAGCCCCCTAGCTCAGGGAGGCTCTATATTCGGTGGCTACACCTTC
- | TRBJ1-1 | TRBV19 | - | CASLDRANTEAFF | TGTGCCAGCTTGGACAGAGCGAACACTGAAGCTTTCTTT
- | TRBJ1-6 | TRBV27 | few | CASSLAGSPLHF | TGTGCCAGCAGTTTGGCGGGGTCACCCCTCCACTTT
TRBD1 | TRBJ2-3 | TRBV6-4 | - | CASSDSTGGADTQYF | TGTGCCAGCAGTGACTCGACAGGGGGCGCAGATACGCAGTATTTT
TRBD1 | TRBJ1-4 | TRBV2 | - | CASSGRTGNEKLFF | TGTGCCAGCAGTGGGCGGACAGGGAATGAAAAACTGTTTTTT
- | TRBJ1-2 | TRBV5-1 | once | CASSLRGDGYTF | TGCGCCAGCAGCTTGCGGGGGGATGGCTACACCTTC
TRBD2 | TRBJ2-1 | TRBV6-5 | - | CASSYLGRANRNEQFF | TGTGCCAGCAGTTACCTCGGGAGGGCGAATAGGAATGAGCAGTTCTTC
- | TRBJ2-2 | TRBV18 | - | CASSNLLLAIGNTGELFF | TGTGCCAGCTCTAATCTTTTGCTGGCGATTGGGAACACCGGGGAGCTGTTTTTT
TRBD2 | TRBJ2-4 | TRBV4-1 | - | CASSQDRSRGENIQYF | TGCGCCAGCAGCCAAGATAGATCCCGGGGGGAAAACATTCAGTACTTC
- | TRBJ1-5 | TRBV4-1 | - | CASSQLGGSNQPQHF | TGCGCCAGCAGCCAACTAGGGGGGAGCAATCAGCCCCAGCATTTT
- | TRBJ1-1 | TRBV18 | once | CASSPPLSEAFF | TGTGCCAGCTCACCACCTCTCAGTGAAGCTTTCTTT
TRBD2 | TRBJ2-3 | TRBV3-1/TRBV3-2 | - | CASSSRLAGTDTQYF | TGTGCCAGCAGCTCACGACTAGCGGGAACAGATACGCAGTATTTT
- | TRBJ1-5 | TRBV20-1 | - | CSASGQAGQPQHF | TGCAGTGCTAGTGGGCAGGCCGGGCAGCCCCAGCATTTT
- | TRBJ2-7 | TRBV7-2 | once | CASSLARVSYEQYF | TGTGCCAGCAGCTTAGCCAGGGTGTCCTACGAGCAGTACTTC
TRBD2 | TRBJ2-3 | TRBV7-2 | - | CASSWPGLAGSDTQYF | TGTGCCAGCAGCTGGCCGGGACTAGCGGGATCGGATACGCAGTATTTT
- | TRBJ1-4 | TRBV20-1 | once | CRTGYGEKLFF | TGCAGGACGGGCTATGGCGAAAAACTGTTTTTT
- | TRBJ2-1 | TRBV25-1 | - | CASSESGGGQSEQFF | TGTGCCAGCAGTGAATCGGGCGGTGGTCAAAGTGAGCAGTTCTTC
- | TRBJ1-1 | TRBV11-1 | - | CASSPTRMTGMGAFF | TGTGCCAGCAGCCCCACGCGCATGACAGGCATGGGGGCTTTCTTT
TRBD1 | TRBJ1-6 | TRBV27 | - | CASSSGPGTGHSPLHF | TGTGCCAGCAGTTCTGGGCCCGGGACAGGTCATTCACCCCTCCACTTT
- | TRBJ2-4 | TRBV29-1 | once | CSVERDPQDIQYF | TGCAGCGTTGAGCGGGATCCGCAGGACATTCAGTACTTC
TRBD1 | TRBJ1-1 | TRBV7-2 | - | CASSPWTGWDTEAFF | TGTGCCAGCAGCCCCTGGACAGGGTGGGACACTGAAGCTTTCTTT
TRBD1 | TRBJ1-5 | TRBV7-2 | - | CASSLGQGHQPQHF | TGTGCCAGCAGCCTCGGACAGGGCCACCAGCCCCAGCATTTT
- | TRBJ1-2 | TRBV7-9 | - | CASSSPGLGYGYTF | TGTGCCAGCAGCTCCCCGGGCCTGGGGTATGGCTACACCTTC
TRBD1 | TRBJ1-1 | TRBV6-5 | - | CASNKQGAQYTEAFF | TGTGCCAGCAACAAACAGGGGGCCCAGTACACTGAAGCTTTCTTT
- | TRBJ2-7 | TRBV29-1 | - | CSVAMGQEDYEQYF | TGCAGCGTAGCGATGGGCCAGGAAGACTACGAGCAGTACTTC
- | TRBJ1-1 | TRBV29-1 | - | CSGDSGGMNTEAFF | TGCAGCGGCGACAGTGGGGGAATGAACACTGAAGCTTTCTTT
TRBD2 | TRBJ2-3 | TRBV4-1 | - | CASSQEAAGGATDTQYF | TGCGCCAGCAGCCAAGAAGCCGCCGGGGGGGCTACAGATACGCAGTATTTT
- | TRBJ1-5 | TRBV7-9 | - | CASSLGLSGSNQPQHF | TGTGCCAGCAGCTTAGGCTTATCGGGGAGCAATCAGCCCCAGCATTTT
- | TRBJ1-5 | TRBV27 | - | CASSLLPGPQPQHF | TGTGCCAGCAGTTTACTTCCGGGTCCCCAGCCCCAGCATTTT
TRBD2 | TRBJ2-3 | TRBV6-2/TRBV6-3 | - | CASSGLAGGLTPRADTQYF | TGTGCCAGCAGCGGACTAGCGGGGGGTCTCACGCCAAGGGCAGATACGCAGTATTTT
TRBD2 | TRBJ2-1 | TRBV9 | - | CASTLGVAGPPYNEQFF | TGTGCCAGCACCCTAGGAGTAGCGGGACCCCCTTACAATGAGCAGTTCTTC
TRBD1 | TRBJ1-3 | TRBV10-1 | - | CASGTGPGNTIYF | TGCGCCAGTGGGACAGGGCCTGGAAACACCATATATTTT
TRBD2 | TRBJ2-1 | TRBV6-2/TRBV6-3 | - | CASSSGGSYNEQFF | TGTGCCAGCAGCTCGGGGGGTTCCTACAATGAGCAGTTCTTC
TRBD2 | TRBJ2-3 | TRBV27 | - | CASYPGTSGLRVQYF | TGTGCCAGCTACCCCGGGACTAGCGGTCTGAGGGTGCAGTATTTT
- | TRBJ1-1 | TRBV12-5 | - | CASGFQPAEAFF | TGTGCTAGTGGTTTCCAGCCTGCCGAAGCTTTCTTT
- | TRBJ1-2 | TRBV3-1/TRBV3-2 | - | CASSPLRGSQGYTF | TGTGCCAGCAGCCCCCTTCGAGGTTCTCAGGGCTACACCTTC
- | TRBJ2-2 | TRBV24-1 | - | CATDGSSTGELFF | TGTGCCACCGATGGGAGCAGCACCGGGGAGCTGTTTTTT
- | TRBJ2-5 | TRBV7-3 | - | CASSAGKAETQYF | TGTGCCAGCAGCGCCGGGAAGGCAGAGACCCAGTACTTC
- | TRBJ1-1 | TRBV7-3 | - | CASSWTANTEAFF | TGTGCCAGCAGCTGGACCGCGAACACTGAAGCTTTCTTT
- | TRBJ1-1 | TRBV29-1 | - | CSVRTPEAFF | TGCAGCGTAAGGACACCCGAAGCTTTCTTT